The clone carrying this T cell receptor (beta chain) was picked up many times. The target antigen is unknown. Time point meaning: persistent/refractory GD, antithyroid drugs over 5 years with positive TRAb. The authors made the TCR library using RNA they extracted from PBMCs. Arm-PCR of CDR3 regions and iRepertoire HTBI primers were the basis on which TCR beta libraries were built. Each CDR3 protein is one row after TCRdb ran MiXCR on the multiplex PCR reads. The sample holds around 450,000 distinct CDR3 sequences, under 25% seen once. Trimming took 3 bases from V and 0 from J, leaving 6 bases between them. The CDR3 has 14 residues. The data were obtained in a study of regulatory T cells in long-lasting Graves disease. Looking at the study overall: A definition of persistent Graves' disease required over 5 years of antithyroid drugs plus positive TSH receptor antibodies.

Study-wide results and caveats: Because few samples were included, accuracy may have been lower. Gene preferences differed: TRBV28, TRBJ1-2, TRBJ2-5 in persistent cases.

The chain recombines TRBV12-3 or TRBV12-4 with TRBJ1-3; D not resolved. This receptor was identified in a female donor with Graves disease. The sample consisted of peripheral blood mononuclear cells (PBMCs), taken when the disease was refractory, from a patient treated with antithyroid drugs. This chain's CDR3 is CASSFTDSGNTIYF. CDR3 bases: TGTGCCAGCAGTTTCACCGACTCTGGAAACACCATATATTTT.